These T cell receptor beta chains were read from a single sample in a study of Tregs in tolerant kidney transplant recipients. Only in-frame clones appear in the TCRdb table, and some are missing; sequencing was by immunoSEQ multiplex PCR. The sample has about 64,000 clones; 95% to 98% are singletons. Source: Tregs from blood, taken before the transplant. Receptors were obtained from a human donor who received a combined kidney and bone marrow transplant. Each CDR3 is given with its conserved first and last residue. Fields, in order: J gene, clone size, V gene, CDR3 length, D gene, CDR3 protein, CDR3 DNA. A D gene is named only where the DNA matches it firmly. Expanded clones are given a class, and other clones once, few, many or no size at all.

>TRBJ1-1|once|TRBV30|14|.
CAWSVLDLNTEAFF
TGTGCCTGGAGTGTACTGGACTTGAACACTGAAGCTTTCTTT
>TRBJ2-5|.|TRBV19|13|.
CASSMRPEETQYF
TGTGCCAGTAGTATGCGGCCTGAGGAGACCCAGTACTTC
>TRBJ1-1|once|TRBV2|12|TRBD1
CASSVRDSEAFF
TGTGCCAGCAGTGTCCGGGACAGCGAAGCTTTCTTT
>TRBJ1-3|.|TRBV4-1|16|.
CASSQSAGAAGNTIYF
TGCGCCAGCAGCCAATCCGCAGGGGCAGCTGGAAACACCATATATTTT
>TRBJ2-5|.|TRBV9|14|.
CASSLGTPEETQYF
TGTGCCAGCAGCCTCGGGACACCAGAAGAGACCCAGTACTTC
>TRBJ2-7|.|TRBV9|16|.
CASSDSPLRVSYEQYF
TGTGCCAGCAGCGACTCCCCTCTCAGGGTCAGTTACGAGCAGTACTTC
>TRBJ2-1|.|TRBV7-9|12|.
CASSLSSNEQFF
TGTGCCAGCAGCTTATCGTCTAATGAGCAGTTCTTC
>TRBJ2-2|.|TRBV7-3|17|TRBD2
CASSPPPGLAGGGELFF
TGTGCCAGCAGCCCCCCCCCGGGACTAGCGGGCGGCGGGGAGCTGTTTTTT
>TRBJ1-1|once|TRBV5-1|14|.
CASSLAGGRWEAFF
TGCGCCAGCAGCTTGGCCGGGGGGAGGTGGGAAGCTTTCTTT
>TRBJ2-1|once|TRBV25-1|16|.
CASSQELVPLDNEQFF
TGTGCCAGCAGCCAAGAACTAGTTCCACTTGATAATGAGCAGTTCTTC
>TRBJ2-3|once|TRBV25-1|13|TRBD2
CASKTSGVDTQYF
TGTGCCAGCAAGACTAGCGGGGTCGATACGCAGTATTTT
>TRBJ1-2|once|TRBV18|18|.
CASSPLPQPRQSSYGYTF
TGTGCCAGCTCACCATTGCCCCAACCCAGACAGAGCTCCTATGGCTACACCTTC
>TRBJ2-1|.|TRBV20-1|11|.
CSARDLDEQFF
TGCAGTGCTAGAGATCTAGATGAGCAGTTCTTC
>TRBJ2-1|.|TRBV5-1|17|TRBD2
CASSPGIIAGSYNEQFF
TGCGCCAGCAGCCCGGGTATTATAGCGGGGTCCTACAATGAGCAGTTCTTC
>TRBJ1-1|once|TRBV15|11|.
CATQIVTEAFF
TGTGCCACCCAAATAGTGACTGAAGCTTTCTTT
>TRBJ1-6|.|TRBV9|14|TRBD1
CASSEGQGGSPLHF
TGTGCCAGCAGCGAGGGACAGGGTGGGTCACCCCTCCACTTT
>TRBJ1-4|.|TRBV19|15|.
CASSIRGGTGEKLFF
TGTGCCAGTAGTATACGGGGGGGCACGGGTGAAAAACTGTTTTTT
>TRBJ2-1|.|TRBV5-4|15|TRBD2
CASSFASGRDNEQFF
TGTGCCAGCAGCTTTGCTAGCGGGAGAGACAATGAGCAGTTCTTC
>TRBJ1-6|.|TRBV27|17|.
CASSAVGQPIGGSPLHF
TGTGCCAGCAGTGCTGTCGGACAGCCCATAGGGGGTTCACCCCTCCACTTT
>TRBJ1-2|.|TRBV6-5|15|.
CASSYSGGRGYGYTF
TGTGCCAGCAGTTACTCGGGTGGCCGGGGCTATGGCTACACCTTC
>TRBJ2-7|once|TRBV15|16|TRBD2
CATSRVFTSGTYEQYF
TGTGCCACCAGCAGAGTATTTACTAGCGGGACCTACGAGCAGTACTTC
>TRBJ2-1|.|TRBV5-1|13|.
CASSLRAGYEQFF
TGCGCCAGCAGCCTCCGGGCGGGGTATGAGCAGTTCTTC
>TRBJ2-3|.|TRBV13|15|.
CASSSPGGASDTQYF
TGTGCCAGCAGCTCACCGGGGGGCGCATCGGATACGCAGTATTTT
>TRBJ2-3|.|TRBV15|15|TRBD2
CASGTSGRSRDTQYF
TGTGCCTCAGGGACTAGCGGGAGATCCCGCGATACGCAGTATTTT
>TRBJ2-5|.|TRBV7-9|15|TRBD1
CASSSRDREGETQYF
TGTGCCAGCAGCTCCCGGGACAGGGAGGGAGAGACCCAGTACTTC
>TRBJ2-2|once|TRBV11-3|16|.
CASSLGGGSRHGELFF
TGTGCCAGCAGCTTAGGGGGCGGCTCTCGACACGGGGAGCTGTTTTTT
>TRBJ2-7|.|TRBV5-5|11|.
CASSSYDEQYF
TGTGCCAGCAGCTCTTATGACGAGCAGTACTTC
>TRBJ2-1|.|TRBV14|13|.
CASSRKGLGEQFF
TGTGCCAGCAGCAGAAAGGGACTTGGTGAGCAGTTCTTC
>TRBJ2-1|.|TRBV4-3|12|.
CASSQVGNEQFF
TGCGCCAGCAGCCAAGTCGGCAATGAGCAGTTCTTC